The clone carrying this TCR beta chain turned up a few times. Its antigen is still unknown. The CDR3 is 14 residues long. Germline V lookup: CDR1 SGHTA, CDR2 FQGTGA. V lost 0 bases, J lost 5 bases, and 2 bases stayed unmatched. This record comes from a study of identical twins. Broader study findings: It was possible that invariant MAIT and iNKT cells partly confounded the zero-insertion analyses.

Every one of the donors was a healthy Caucasian. TCRdb itself ran the 5' RACE reads through MiXCR, one entry per CDR3 protein. The sample lists 200,000 to 250,000 distinct CDR3 sequences; about 7% were seen once. The same specimen was also included in a second study, on yellow fever vaccine responses in identical twins. According to that study: Twins' vaccine T cell responses were reported to seem partly convergent and partly personalized.

This sequence originates from a woman aged 18-35 years in good health. Sample: memory (CD45RO+) T cells sorted from blood. The V call is TRBV7-3, the J call TRBJ2-3; TRBD2 agrees at 7 bases. CDR3 sequence reads: CASSLTGRGDTQYF. The CDR3 coding sequence is TGTGCCAGCAGCTTAACGGGGAGGGGAGATACGCAGTATTTT. The full variable domain, its missing parts supplied by reference TRBV7-3 and TRBJ2-3, is GAGVSQTPSNKVTEKGKYVELRCDPISGHTALYWYRQSLGQGPEFLIYFQGTGAADDSGLPNDRFFAVRPEGSVSTLKIQRTERGDSAVYLCASSLTGRGDTQYFGPGTRLTVL.